This T cell receptor beta chain was identified during a study of T-cell memory formation after mild COVID-19. Study findings and constraints: CD4+ contracting clones lay mainly in CM and EM, CD8+ ones in EMRA. The second-wave clones peaking on day 37 were not confirmed as SARS-CoV-2-specific. Day 15 to 85 contracting clones showed balanced CD4/CD8; day 15 to 37 expanders favored CD4+.

After 5'RACE with constant-segment primers, TCR alpha and TCR beta cDNA libraries carrying sample barcodes and UMIs were obtained. TCRdb reprocessed the 5' RACE reads via MiXCR and lists one record per CDR3 protein. This repertoire shows 150,000 to 200,000 distinct CDR3 sequences, roughly 16% found once; its top ten account for about 2.1%. A few counts support this clonotype. Its target is unknown. This sequence originates from an adult woman who had mild COVID-19 (a few samples of this study predate the infection). Cell type and time point are not known. The sample taken for sequencing was PBMCs or a T cell subset sorted from them (not recorded which).

The CDR3 DNA reads TGTGCCAGCAGCCAAGTTGGTAGCGGGTACGAGACCCAGTACTTC. Its protein product is CASSQVGSGYETQYF. This chain links TRBV4-2 with TRBJ2-5, with 7 bases fitting TRBD2. The length of the CDR3 is 15 residues. From germline, CDR1 is LGHNA and CDR2 YNFKEQ. With 1 base clipped from V and 5 bases from J, the junction kept 7 bases outside the gene matches.